Shown below are 16 T cell receptor beta chains from a single sample sequenced in a study of post-analysis software for immune sequencing data (dated by TCRdb to between 2014 and 2017). Beyond this particular receptor, the publication reports: Significantly higher frequencies in patients than in controls were found for five TRBV segments, including TRBV5-6, TRBV5-1 and TRBV20-1.

For these receptors, no antigen is known. Library construction relied on PCR. Data came from an Illumina HiSeq 2500. To reduce PCR and sequencing biases, unique molecular identifiers were built into the TCR beta cDNA libraries. Clones were called with MiXCR by TCRdb after fastp trimmed the public reads at Q25, and only in-frame beta chains were retained. Every entry covers one CDR3 protein and lists the most common genes and DNA from its rows. This sample comprises about 770,000 distinct CDR3 sequences, under 60% of them detected only once. The ten most abundant clones make up 4.9% of the sample. The sample taken for sequencing was blood. Every receptor here comes from a girl between 10 and 17 years old with multiple sclerosis.

This rearrangement joins TRBV20-1 to TRBJ2-5, with D possibly TRBD1 on 6 matching bases. CDR3 length equals 15 residues. CDR1 and CDR2 from the germline V gene are DFQATT and SNEGSKA (reference sequence). The germline V and J ends were trimmed by 6 bases and 5 bases, with 22 bases remaining between them. CDR3 protein: CSALRKQGAPETQYF. DNA for the CDR3: TGCAGTGCCCTCCGAAAACAGGGCGCCCCGGAGACCCAGTACTTC.

The chain has TRBV6-6 and TRBJ2-7; possible D gene TRBD2, 6 bases. With the DNA end fitting TRBJ2-5 better, the J assignment may be wrong. The germline V gene encodes CDR1 MNHNY and CDR2 SVGAGI (reference sequence). The CDR3 consists of 16 residues. CDR3 bases: TGTGCCAGCAGTTACTCGCCGGGAGAGGTCAGAGAGACCCAGTACTTC. Its protein is CASSYSPGEVRETQYF.

Concerning this clonotype: One base away lies a much larger clone, so this may be a sequencing read error. This chain connects TRBV6-1 to TRBJ2-3; D is unresolved. Germline V gene data show CDR1 as MNHNS and CDR2 as SASEGT. The CDR3 runs to 15 residues. Trimming pared 4 bases from V and 6 bases from J, leaving 17 bases between. In DNA, the CDR3 is TGTGCCAGCAGTGTTGACGGATCTGAGGCGGATACGCAGTATTTT. Its protein product is CASSVDGSEADTQYF.

The J gene is TRBJ2-1, the V gene TRBV18; the D gene is possibly TRBD2 (6 bases). The germline V gene has CDR1 KGHSH and CDR2 LQKENI. V gave up 5 bases and J gave up 2 bases, with 16 bases separating them. CDR3 size: 16 residues. In DNA, the CDR3 is TGTGCCAGCTCATCAACTAGCCCGGGCACCTACAATGAGCAGTTCTTC. This encodes CASSSTSPGTYNEQFF.

This clonotype appeared once. The chain couples TRBV10-1 to TRBJ1-5, with a tentative D call TRBD1 (6 bases). Per germline, CDR1 WNHNN and CDR2 SYGVQD (reference sequence). Trimming took off 6 bases at V and 6 bases at J, with 12 bases between the two ends. The CDR3 is made up of 13 amino acids. Here the CDR3 DNA reads TGCGCCAGCAGCACAGGGATCGGTCAGCCCCAGCATTTT. Translating gives CASSTGIGQPQHF.

V gene TRBV5-1 combines with J gene TRBJ2-1; tentatively, D is TRBD2 (6 bases). Trimming cost V 4 bases and J 7 bases, with 15 bases left between them. The CDR3 contains 14 residues. Germline CDR1 SGHRS, CDR2 YFSETQ. The CDR3 bases are TGCGCCAGCAGCCCGTACTTAGCGGAGAATGAGCAGTTCTTC. This sequence encodes CASSPYLAENEQFF.

This clonotype was counted between two and nine times. The chain links TRBV28 to TRBJ2-3, with 12 bases lining up with TRBD2. Germline V gene sequence: CDR1 MDHEN, CDR2 SYDVKM. Unmatched junction bases numbered 12, after V lost 5 bases and J lost 6 bases. CDR3 length equals 17 residues. The CDR3 sequence is CASSNPRLAGVDDTQYF. The DNA of the CDR3 is TGTGCCAGCAGTAACCCAAGACTAGCGGGAGTAGACGATACGCAGTATTTT. The complete variable domain, with remaining parts taken from reference TRBV28 and TRBJ2-3, reads DVKVTQSSRYLVKRTGEKVFLECVQDMDHENMFWYRQDPGLGLRLIYFSYDVKMKEKGDIPEGYSVSREKKERFSLILESASTNQTSMYLCASSNPRLAGVDDTQYFGPGTRLTVL.

The chain carries TRBV7-2 and TRBJ2-7; 9 bases fit TRBD2. With the DNA end fitting TRBJ2-5 better, the J assignment may be wrong. The CDR3 contains 16 residues. Looked up from germline, CDR1 is SGHTA and CDR2 is FQGNSA. CDR3 amino acids: CASSERSSGRSETQYF. CDR3 nucleotides: TGTGCCAGCAGCGAAAGGAGCAGCGGGAGGTCGGAGACCCAGTACTTC.

For the CDR3, the DNA is TGCAGTGCTAGAGGCCCCCATAGCGGAACTAACAATGAGCAGTTCTTC. This encodes CSARGPHSGTNNEQFF. V gene TRBV20-1 combines with J gene TRBJ2-1; tentatively, D is TRBD2 (6 bases). Trimming left V 1 base short and J 5 bases short, with 18 bases between. Per germline, CDR1 DFQATT and CDR2 SNEGSKA (reference sequence). The CDR3 runs to 16 residues.

There are a few counts of this clonotype. The rearrangement uses TRBV9 and TRBJ2-4, with D possibly matching TRBD1 (6 bases). This CDR3 has 14 amino acids. V lost 6 bases to trimming and J lost 2 bases, with 12 bases between them. Germline CDR1 SGDLS, CDR2 YYNGEE. In nucleotides, the CDR3 is TGTGCCAGCACACCCGGACAGTCCAAAAACATTCAGTACTTC. Protein product: CASTPGQSKNIQYF. The full variable domain, rest sourced from reference TRBV9 and TRBJ2-4, is DSGVTQTPKHLITATGQRVTLRCSPRSGDLSVYWYQQSLDQGLQFLIQYYNGEERAKGNILERFSAQQFPDLHSELNLSSLELGDSALYFCASTPGQSKNIQYFGAGTRLSVL.

This sequence joins TRBV2 and TRBJ2-3, with 9 bases identical to TRBD2. This CDR3 is 15 amino acids long. CDR1 is SNHLY, CDR2 FYNNEI, per germline. V dropped 6 bases and J dropped 2; count of bases not matched to a gene: 6. CDR3 sequence reads: CASRRASGITDTQYF. The CDR3 coding sequence is TGTGCCAGCAGGAGGGCTAGCGGGATCACAGATACGCAGTATTTT.

The chain carries TRBV20-1 and TRBJ1-2; D not resolved. Trimming took off 3 bases at V and 8 bases at J, with 16 bases between the two ends. CDR1 DFQATT and CDR2 SNEGSKA come from the germline V gene (reference sequence). The CDR3 is 13 residues long. CDR3 DNA: TGCAGTGCTAGTGGGAACGATCCCCACGGCTACACCTTC. Protein product: CSASGNDPHGYTF.

This clonotype was seen a few times. The chain carries TRBV29-1 and TRBJ2-7, with TRBD2 as a possible D gene (5 bases). From germline, CDR1 is SQVTM and CDR2 ANQGSEA. The V gene lost 1 base and the J gene lost 0 bases, with 10 bases spanning the gap. This CDR3 is 14 amino acids long. The CDR3 is CSVEATGSSYEQYF. CDR3 nucleotide sequence: TGCAGCGTTGAAGCCACGGGATCCTCCTACGAGCAGTACTTC.

The chain carries TRBV9 and TRBJ1-2; the D is unclear. Germline loops: CDR1 SGDLS, CDR2 YYNGEE. The germline V and J ends were trimmed by 7 bases and 5 bases, with 12 bases remaining between them. The CDR3 has 12 residues. CDR3 in amino acids: CASGGETYGYTF. In nucleotides, the CDR3 is TGTGCCAGCGGCGGGGAGACTTATGGCTACACCTTC.

V is TRBV27 and J is TRBJ1-2, with a weak D call TRBD1 (5 bases). With 4 bases removed from V and 8 bases from J, the gap between germline ends came to 20 bases. Germline lookup yields CDR1 MNHEY and CDR2 SMNVEV (reference sequence). This CDR3 has 15 amino acids. Written as DNA, the CDR3 is TGTGCCAGCAGTTCCACCGGTGCGGGGGTTGGAGGCTACACCTTC. It specifies CASSSTGAGVGGYTF.

The CDR3 is CASSSRNHLKTYGYTF. In DNA, the CDR3 is TGTGCCAGCAGTTCCCGGAACCACTTGAAAACCTATGGCTACACCTTC. This chain uses TRBV28 with TRBJ1-2; the D is unclear. This CDR3 has 16 residues. Trimming cost V 4 bases and J 4 bases, with 19 bases left between them. In germline, CDR1 is MDHEN, CDR2 SYDVKM.